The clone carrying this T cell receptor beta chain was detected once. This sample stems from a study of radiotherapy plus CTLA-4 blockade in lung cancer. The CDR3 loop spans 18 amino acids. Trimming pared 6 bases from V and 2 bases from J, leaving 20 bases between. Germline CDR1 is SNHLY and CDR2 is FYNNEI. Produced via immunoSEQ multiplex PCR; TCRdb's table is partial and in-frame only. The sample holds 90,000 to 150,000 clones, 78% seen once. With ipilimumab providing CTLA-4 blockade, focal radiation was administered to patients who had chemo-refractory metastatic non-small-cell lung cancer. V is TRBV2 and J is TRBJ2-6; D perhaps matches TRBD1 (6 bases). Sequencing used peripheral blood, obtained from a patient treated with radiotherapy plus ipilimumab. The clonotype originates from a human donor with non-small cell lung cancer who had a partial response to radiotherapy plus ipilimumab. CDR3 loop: CASSQDLQGRTGANVLTF. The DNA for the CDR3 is TGTGCCAGCAGCCAAGACCTCCAGGGGCGGACTGGGGCCAACGTCCTGACTTTC.